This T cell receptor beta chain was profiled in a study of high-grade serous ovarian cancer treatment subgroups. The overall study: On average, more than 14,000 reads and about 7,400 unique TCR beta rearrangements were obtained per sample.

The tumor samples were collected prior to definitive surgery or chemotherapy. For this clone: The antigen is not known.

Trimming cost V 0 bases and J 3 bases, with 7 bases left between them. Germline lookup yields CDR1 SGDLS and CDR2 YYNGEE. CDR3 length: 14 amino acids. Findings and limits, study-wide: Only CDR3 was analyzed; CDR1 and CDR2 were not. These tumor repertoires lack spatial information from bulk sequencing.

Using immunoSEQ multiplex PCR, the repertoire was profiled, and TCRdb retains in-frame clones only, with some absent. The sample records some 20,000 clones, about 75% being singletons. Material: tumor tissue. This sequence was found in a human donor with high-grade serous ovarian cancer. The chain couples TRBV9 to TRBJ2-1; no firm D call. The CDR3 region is CASSVAPGYNEQFF. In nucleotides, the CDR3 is TGTGCCAGCAGCGTAGCCCCGGGCTACAATGAGCAGTTCTTC.